One and the same sample provided the 7 T cell receptor beta chains below, sequenced in a study of T cell responses to AZD1222 COVID-19 vaccine. Profiled with immunoSEQ multiplex PCR; TCRdb holds only in-frame clones, not every one. The sample has more than 150,000 clones, 90% to 95% seen once. Sequenced here: peripheral blood, sampled 28 days after the second AZD1222 dose. These receptors were obtained from an adult who received the AZD1222 COVID-19 vaccine.

The CDR3 is CASSPTSGQETQYF. DNA for the CDR3: TGTGCCAGCAGCCCGACTAGCGGGCAAGAGACCCAGTACTTC. V gene TRBV7-7 combines with J gene TRBJ2-5, with TRBD2 matching over 10 bases. The germline CDR1 and CDR2 sequences are SSHAT and FNYEAQ (reference sequence). The CDR3 extends over 14 amino acids. J was trimmed by 2 bases and V by 5 bases; bases with no gene match: 2. Full variable domain (remainder filled in from reference TRBV7-7 and TRBJ2-5): GAGVSQSPRYKVTKRGQDVTLRCDPISSHATLYWYQQALGQGPEFLTYFNYEAQPDKSGLPSDRFSAERPEGSISTLTIQRTEQRDSAMYRCASSPTSGQETQYFGPGTRLLVL.

The chain couples TRBV7-9 to TRBJ1-1; D is undetermined. Germline loops: CDR1 SEHNR, CDR2 FQNEAQ (reference sequence). The CDR3 extends over 12 amino acids. V lost 4 bases, J lost 3 bases, and 6 bases lay in between. The CDR3 region has the DNA TGTGCCAGCAGCTGGGTGGACACTGAAGCTTTCTTT. This translates into CASSWVDTEAFF.

The V and J genes are TRBV7-2 and TRBJ1-5; D unclear. Germline lookup yields CDR1 SGHTA and CDR2 FQGNSA. V was trimmed by 0 bases and J by 4 bases, leaving 4 bases between them. This CDR3 is built from 13 residues. CDR3 sequence reads: CASSLAPNQPQHF. DNA for the CDR3: TGTGCCAGCAGCTTAGCCCCGAATCAGCCCCAGCATTTT.

The chain carries TRBV12-5 and TRBJ1-5; D is possibly TRBD1 (6 bases). Germline loops: CDR1 LGHNT, CDR2 FRNRAP. Trimming removed 6 bases from V and 0 bases from J, with 12 bases in between. The CDR3 has 15 amino acids. CDR3 DNA: TGTGCTAGTGGCTCCACAGGGAATAGCAATCAGCCCCAGCATTTT. Translating gives CASGSTGNSNQPQHF. Supplemented by reference TRBV12-5 and TRBJ1-5, the full variable domain reads DARVTQTPRHKVTEMGQEVTMRCQPILGHNTVFWYRQTMMQGLELLAYFRNRAPLDDSGMPKDRFSAEMPDATLATLKIQPSEPRDSAVYFCASGSTGNSNQPQHFGDGTRLSIL.

CDR3 amino acids: CASSQNRQVEAFF. The CDR3, as DNA: TGTGCCAGTAGCCAAAATAGACAGGTTGAAGCTTTCTTT. V gene TRBV19 combines with J gene TRBJ1-1; D is perhaps TRBD1 (6 bases). The CDR3 consists of 13 residues. V shed 6 bases and J shed 7 bases, with 15 bases lying between them. In germline, CDR1 is LNHDA, CDR2 SQIVND (reference sequence).

The CDR3 region has the DNA TGTGCCAGCAGTTACTCGATGTCACGGAGTGAAGCTTTCTTT. Its protein is CASSYSMSRSEAFF. This sequence joins TRBV6-6 and TRBJ1-1, with D hard to call. V gave up 0 bases and J gave up 7 bases, with 12 bases separating them. This CDR3 has 14 residues. Germline lookup yields CDR1 MNHNY and CDR2 SVGAGI (reference sequence).

V is TRBV27 and J is TRBJ2-7, with TRBD1 identical over 7 bases. The CDR3 has 13 amino acids. The germline V gene has CDR1 MNHEY and CDR2 SMNVEV (reference sequence). After removal of 5 bases from V and 4 bases from J, the junction contained 5 bases not matched to a gene. The CDR3: CASSPAGGYEQYF. Here the CDR3 DNA reads TGTGCCAGCAGTCCGGCAGGGGGATACGAGCAGTACTTC.